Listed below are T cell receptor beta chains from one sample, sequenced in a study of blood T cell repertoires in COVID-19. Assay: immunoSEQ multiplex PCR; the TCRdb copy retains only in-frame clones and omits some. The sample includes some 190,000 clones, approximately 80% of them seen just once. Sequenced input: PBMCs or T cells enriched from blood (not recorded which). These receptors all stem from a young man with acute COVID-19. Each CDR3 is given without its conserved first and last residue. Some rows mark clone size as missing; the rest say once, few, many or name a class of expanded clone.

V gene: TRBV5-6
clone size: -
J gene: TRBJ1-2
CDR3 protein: ASRSQGRDYGYT

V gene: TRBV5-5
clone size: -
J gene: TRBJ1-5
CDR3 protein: ASRAGTEQSQPQH

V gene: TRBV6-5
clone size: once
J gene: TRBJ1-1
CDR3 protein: AAHREINTEAF

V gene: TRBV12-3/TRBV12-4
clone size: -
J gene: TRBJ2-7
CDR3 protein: ASTLDSPYEQY

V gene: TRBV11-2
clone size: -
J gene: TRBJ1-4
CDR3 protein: ASSPSEVLNEKLF

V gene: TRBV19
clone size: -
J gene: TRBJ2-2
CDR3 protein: ASSMFSRGANGELF

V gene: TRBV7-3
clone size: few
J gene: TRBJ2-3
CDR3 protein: ASSPGGAGGDTQY

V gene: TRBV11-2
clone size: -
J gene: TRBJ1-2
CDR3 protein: ASSRTGGGYT

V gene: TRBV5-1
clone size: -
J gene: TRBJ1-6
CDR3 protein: ASSLVTQAPLH

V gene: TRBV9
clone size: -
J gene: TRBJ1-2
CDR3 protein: ASSLEDSYGYT

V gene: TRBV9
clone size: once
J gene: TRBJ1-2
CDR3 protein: ASSEGTGNYGYT

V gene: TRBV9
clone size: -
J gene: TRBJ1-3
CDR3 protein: ASSVGPGQGIGNTIY

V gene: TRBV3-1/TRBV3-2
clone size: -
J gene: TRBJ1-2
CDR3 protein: ASSLQGARGYT

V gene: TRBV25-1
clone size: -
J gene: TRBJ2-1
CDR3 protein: ASGLAGNYNEQF

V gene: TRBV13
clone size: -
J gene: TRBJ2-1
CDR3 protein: ASSLTAGGLEQF

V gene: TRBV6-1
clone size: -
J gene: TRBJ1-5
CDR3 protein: ASSDRGPQPQH

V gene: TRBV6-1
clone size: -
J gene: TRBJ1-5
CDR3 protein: ASSEAPRTGRQPQH

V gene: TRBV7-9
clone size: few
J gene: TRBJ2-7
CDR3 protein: ASSLGTSDYEQY

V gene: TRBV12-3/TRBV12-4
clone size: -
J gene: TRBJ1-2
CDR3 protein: ASSPRDRAGYT

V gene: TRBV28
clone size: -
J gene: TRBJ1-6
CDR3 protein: ASSLAGEGSPLH

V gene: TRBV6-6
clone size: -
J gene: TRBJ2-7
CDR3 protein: ASRDRTGGAYEQY

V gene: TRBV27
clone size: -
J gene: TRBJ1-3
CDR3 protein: ASSFSKRTSGNTIY

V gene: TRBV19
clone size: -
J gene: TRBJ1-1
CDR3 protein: ASSISWTQGAF

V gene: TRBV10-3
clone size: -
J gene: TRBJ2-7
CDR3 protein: AITNGLGDEQY

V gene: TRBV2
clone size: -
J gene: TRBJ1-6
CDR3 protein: ASSSQDSPLH

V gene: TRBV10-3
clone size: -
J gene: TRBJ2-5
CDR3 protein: ATQGNQETQY

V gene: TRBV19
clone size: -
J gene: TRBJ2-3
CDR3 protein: ASSRGTGRDTQY

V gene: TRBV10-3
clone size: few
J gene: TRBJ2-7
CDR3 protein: AISGQGESYEQY

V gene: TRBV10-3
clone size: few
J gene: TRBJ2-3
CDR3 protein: AISDPGTRGDTQY

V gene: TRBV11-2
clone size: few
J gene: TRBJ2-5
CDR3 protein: ASSLRAGGPQETQY

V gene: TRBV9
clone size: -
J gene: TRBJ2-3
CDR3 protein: ASSVGDYPGVDTQY

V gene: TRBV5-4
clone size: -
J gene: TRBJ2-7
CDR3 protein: ASSLGLAGPRYEQY

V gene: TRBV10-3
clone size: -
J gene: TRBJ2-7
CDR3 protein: AISESRGSYEQY

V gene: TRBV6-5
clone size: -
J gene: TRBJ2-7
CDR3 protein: ASSNTFSAYEQY

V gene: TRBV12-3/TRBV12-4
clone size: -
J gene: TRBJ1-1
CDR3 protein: ASELGGNTEAF

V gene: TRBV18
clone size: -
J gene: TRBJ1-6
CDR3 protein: ASSPSGQGFSPLH

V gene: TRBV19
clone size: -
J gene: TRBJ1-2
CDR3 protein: ASSIGGQVPNGYT

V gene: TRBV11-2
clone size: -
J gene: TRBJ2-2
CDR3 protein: ASSPLAGGPDTGELF

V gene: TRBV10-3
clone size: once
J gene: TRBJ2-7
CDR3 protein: AITGGSLSSYEQY

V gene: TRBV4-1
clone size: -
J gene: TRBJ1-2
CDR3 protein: ASSLRGPHYGYT

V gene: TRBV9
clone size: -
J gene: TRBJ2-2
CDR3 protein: ASSSPGQGVDTGELF

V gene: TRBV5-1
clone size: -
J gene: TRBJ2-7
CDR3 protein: ASSFRPGTGIGASYEQY

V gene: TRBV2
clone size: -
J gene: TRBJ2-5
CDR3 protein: ASNQEAIETQY

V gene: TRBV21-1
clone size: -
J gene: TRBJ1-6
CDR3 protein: ASRGQESSYNSPLH

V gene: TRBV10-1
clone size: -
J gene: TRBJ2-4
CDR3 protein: ASSESLNQNIQY

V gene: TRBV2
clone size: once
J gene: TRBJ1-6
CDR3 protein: ASSESRTNNSPLH